Only a few counts were recorded for the clone carrying this T cell receptor (beta chain). This entry is derived from a study of blood T cell repertoires in COVID-19. Study overall: Samples representing acute and convalescent COVID-19 were sourced from the United States, Italy and Spain. T cells, B-cell-depleted T cells, or PBMCs supplied cDNA or gDNA.

Per the germline V gene, CDR1 is LNHDA and CDR2 is SQIVND (reference sequence). V was shortened by 6 bases and J by 13 bases, with 16 bases between the two germline ends. This CDR3 contains 12 residues. As processed by the authors: Reference gene primer amplification in the assay estimated nucleated cell counts. Profiling relied on immunoSEQ multiplex PCR, and the TCRdb table lists in-frame clones only, not all of them. Clone size and the V and J calls come from that table; the DNA yielded D and trimming. This table has 200,000 to 250,000 clones, more than 65% appearing once. The sequenced sample was peripheral blood. This clonotype originated in a woman aged 25 to 39 who had recovered from COVID-19. The chain couples TRBV19 to TRBJ1-5; a weak D match, TRBD1 (5 bases). CDR3 sequence reads: CASSRGTPPQHF. The CDR3 coding sequence is TGTGCCAGTAGCCGGGGGACGCCTCCGCAGCATTTT.